This TCR beta chain appears in the sequencing data of a study of cytomegalovirus exposure and HLA in healthy donors. Study outcomes and limitations: Several of the most significant clusters appeared linked to common viral pathogens, based on a later analysis.

The CDR3 totals 15 residues. From germline, CDR1 is SGDLS and CDR2 YYNGEE. Trimming shortened V by 0 bases and J by 1 base, and 10 bases separated the two germline ends. As regards this clone: Its antigen is still unknown.

The PCR employed 60 Vbeta primers together with 13 Jbeta primers. In the original processing: In a later analysis, 70 million to 80 million unique TCR beta chains included roughly 11 million shared by two or more donors. The repertoire was sequenced with immunoSEQ multiplex PCR; TCRdb's copy has only in-frame clones and lacks some. V, J and clone size are taken as reported in that table, and D and trimming were inferred from the DNA itself. The data show around 140,000 clones, with roughly 80% seen just once and under 6% held by the top ten. The genes are TRBV9 and TRBJ1-1; unclear D gene. This TCR came from a man between 35 and 55 years old in good health and CMV-seronegative. Sequenced: PBMCs. The CDR3 sequence: CASSVAPGSNTEAFF. CDR3 bases: TGTGCCAGCAGCGTAGCTCCCGGGTCGAACACTGAAGCTTTCTTT.